This T cell receptor beta chain was recorded in a study of blood T cell repertoires in COVID-19. Methods used by the authors: Researchers report that nucleated cell counts were estimated from reference gene primer amplification. TCRdb's copy holds only in-frame clones and misses some; the assay was immunoSEQ multiplex PCR. The V and J calls and clone size are taken from that table; D and trimming were inferred from the DNA. The profile covers about 130,000 clones, with approximately 85% appearing a single time and 4.3% taken by the ten largest. The receptor's source is a human donor in a cohort sampled during active COVID-19. Sequenced material: peripheral blood.

CDR3 loop: CASSSFRGGWNTEAFF. DNA of the CDR3: TGTGCCAGCAGCTCATTCCGAGGGGGCTGGAACACTGAAGCTTTCTTT. The chain carries TRBV5-5 and TRBJ1-1, with TRBD1 matching 7 bases. CDR3 length: 16 residues. V gave up 3 bases and J gave up 1 base; unmatched junction bases: 9. Germline V gene sequence: CDR1 SGHKS, CDR2 YYEKEE (reference sequence).